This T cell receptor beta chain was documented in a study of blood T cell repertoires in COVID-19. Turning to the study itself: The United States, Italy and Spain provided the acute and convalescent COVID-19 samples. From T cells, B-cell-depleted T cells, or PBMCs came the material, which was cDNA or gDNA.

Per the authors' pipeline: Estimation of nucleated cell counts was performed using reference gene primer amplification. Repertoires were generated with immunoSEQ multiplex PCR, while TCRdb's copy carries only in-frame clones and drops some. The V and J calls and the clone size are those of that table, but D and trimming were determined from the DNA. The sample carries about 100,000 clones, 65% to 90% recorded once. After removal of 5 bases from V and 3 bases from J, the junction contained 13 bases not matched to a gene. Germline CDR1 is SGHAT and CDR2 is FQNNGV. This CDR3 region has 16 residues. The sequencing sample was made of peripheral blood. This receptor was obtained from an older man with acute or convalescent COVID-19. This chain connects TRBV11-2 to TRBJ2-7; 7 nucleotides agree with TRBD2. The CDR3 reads CASSRDSSGEDYEQYF. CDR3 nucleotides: TGTGCCAGCAGCCGTGACTCTAGCGGTGAGGACTACGAGCAGTACTTC.